The rows below give T cell receptor beta chains drawn from one sample of a study of blood T cell repertoires in COVID-19. Libraries were prepared by immunoSEQ multiplex PCR; TCRdb keeps only in-frame clonotypes and omits some of them. This repertoire shows hundreds of thousands of clones, 80% to 90% found once; its top ten account for about 1.5%. The sample taken for sequencing was peripheral blood. These receptors were obtained from a young woman with active or convalescent COVID-19. CDR3s include the opening cysteine and the closing phenylalanine or tryptophan. A D gene is named only where the DNA matches it firmly. Only some rows state a clone size, as once, few, many or a class for expanded clones.

d_call	v_call	clone_size	j_call	cdr3_aa	cdr3_nt
TRBD2	TRBV19	-	TRBJ2-7	CAILNGTSGLLYEQYF	TGTGCCATCCTAAACGGGACTAGCGGGTTACTCTACGAGCAGTACTTC
-	TRBV10-1	-	TRBJ2-1	CASSELTGKSNEQFF	TGCGCCAGCAGTGAGCTAACAGGGAAATCCAATGAGCAGTTCTTC
-	TRBV20-1	-	TRBJ1-2	CSASGGTWGSYGYTF	TGCAGTGCTAGTGGTGGGACATGGGGGTCATATGGCTACACCTTC
TRBD1	TRBV7-9	-	TRBJ2-2	CASSPQGMGGELFF	TGTGCCAGCAGCCCACAGGGGATGGGCGGGGAGCTGTTTTTT
-	TRBV5-1	-	TRBJ2-1	CASSPGRLTTYNEQFF	TGCGCCAGCAGCCCGGGTCGGCTAACAACCTACAATGAGCAGTTCTTC
-	TRBV21-1	-	TRBJ2-7	CASTNPRLAGVYEQYF	TGTGCCAGCACCAACCCCCGACTAGCGGGAGTCTACGAGCAGTACTTC
-	TRBV5-4	-	TRBJ1-2	CASSSRTNYGYTF	TGTGCCAGCAGCTCCCGGACAAACTATGGCTACACCTTC
-	TRBV2	-	TRBJ2-5	CASVRDEETQYF	TGTGCCAGCGTCCGGGATGAAGAGACCCAGTACTTC
TRBD1	TRBV15	-	TRBJ1-5	CATSRGQLNQPQHF	TGTGCCACCAGCAGGGGACAGCTCAATCAGCCCCAGCATTTT
-	TRBV19	-	TRBJ2-6	CASRPGISGANVLTF	TGTGCCAGTAGACCAGGGATCTCTGGGGCCAACGTCCTGACTTTC
TRBD1	TRBV12-3/TRBV12-4	-	TRBJ1-6	CASRQGMGSPLHF	TGTGCCAGCAGACAGGGGATGGGCTCACCCCTCCACTTT
-	TRBV28	-	TRBJ1-3	CASSSGGQRGSNTIYF	TGTGCCAGCAGCTCAGGTGGACAGAGGGGATCAAACACCATATATTTT
-	TRBV28	-	TRBJ1-1	CASSLKGGTEAFF	TGTGCCAGCAGTTTAAAAGGGGGCACTGAAGCTTTCTTT
-	TRBV6-1	-	TRBJ1-6	CASSEFMGAHNSPLHF	TGTGCCAGCAGTGAATTTATGGGGGCTCATAATTCACCCCTCCACTTT
-	TRBV3-1/TRBV3-2	few	TRBJ2-1	CASSQLGLAGGDNEQFF	TGTGCCAGCAGCCAATTAGGTTTGGCGGGCGGCGACAATGAGCAGTTCTTC
TRBD1	TRBV11-3	-	TRBJ1-2	CASSARDSLFYGYTF	TGTGCCAGCAGCGCCCGGGACAGCTTATTCTATGGCTACACCTTC
-	TRBV2	once	TRBJ2-3	CASSVGGSTDTQYF	TGTGCCAGCAGTGTAGGCGGGAGCACAGATACGCAGTATTTT
TRBD2	TRBV7-8	-	TRBJ2-5	CASSLGVFAGGPGETQYF	TGTGCCAGCAGCTTAGGTGTATTCGCGGGGGGGCCGGGAGAGACCCAGTACTTC
TRBD1	TRBV27	-	TRBJ1-3	CASSPGTGGVQRNTIYF	TGTGCCAGCAGTCCGGGGACAGGGGGTGTTCAAAGAAACACCATATATTTT
-	TRBV3-1/TRBV3-2	-	TRBJ2-2	CASSQVVLSTGELFF	TGTGCCAGCAGCCAAGTTGTTCTGAGTACCGGGGAGCTGTTTTTT
TRBD1	TRBV6-4	once	TRBJ1-2	CASSDWGTEANYGYTF	TGTGCCAGCAGTGACTGGGGGACAGAAGCTAACTATGGCTACACCTTC
TRBD2	TRBV6-2/TRBV6-3	once	TRBJ2-1	CASSPSSGGASWNEQFF	TGTGCCAGCAGTCCCTCTAGCGGGGGGGCTAGTTGGAATGAGCAGTTCTTC
-	TRBV3-1/TRBV3-2	-	TRBJ2-5	CASTPRGLEMETQYF	TGTGCCAGCACGCCTCGAGGCCTCGAAATGGAGACCCAGTACTTC